Listed here are 7 T cell receptor beta chains from one sample, sequenced in a study of shared clonotypes between healthy human individuals. Repertoires were generated with immunoSEQ multiplex PCR, while TCRdb's copy carries only in-frame clones and drops some. The data contain 2 million to 2.5 million clones, approximately 94% of them singletons. Sequencing input: naive CD4+ T cells sorted from blood. The subset denotes: CD45RA+ positively selected. The receptors shown here come from a man aged 18 to 35 in good health.

The gene calls are TRBV6-5 and TRBJ2-2; 12 bases map to TRBD2. Germline V gene lookup returns CDR1 MNHEY and CDR2 SVGAGI. The CDR3 is made up of 15 amino acids. Losses at the gene ends were 4 bases for V and 4 bases for J; bases not matched to a gene: 1. This CDR3 is CASSLGLAGTGELFF. The CDR3 nucleotides read TGTGCCAGCAGTTTGGGACTAGCGGGCACCGGGGAGCTGTTTTTT.

This clone was observed a single time. The rearrangement joins TRBV5-6 to TRBJ2-7, with D maybe TRBD2 (5 bases). The length of the CDR3 is 14 residues. Trimming stripped 0 bases from V and 7 bases from J, with 14 bases between. The germline gives CDR1 SGHDT, CDR2 YYEEEE. The CDR3 loop reads CASSLGGIAGEQYF. DNA for the CDR3: TGTGCCAGCAGCTTGGGAGGGATAGCTGGAGAGCAGTACTTC.

The genes are TRBV11-2 and TRBJ2-1, with 7 bases matching TRBD1. Germline assignment: CDR1 SGHAT and CDR2 FQNNGV. V shed 4 bases and J 6 bases; nucleotides not matched to a gene: 6. This CDR3 contains 14 residues. CDR3 region: CASSSTGVGNEQFF. The CDR3 region has the DNA TGTGCCAGCAGCTCTACAGGGGTTGGCAATGAGCAGTTCTTC. The full variable domain, its missing parts supplied by reference TRBV11-2 and TRBJ2-1, is EAGVAQSPRYKIIEKRQSVAFWCNPISGHATLYWYQQILGQGPKLLIQFQNNGVVDDSQLPKDRFSAERLKGVDSTLKIQPAKLEDSAVYLCASSSTGVGNEQFFGPGTRLTVL.

This chain connects TRBV7-2 to TRBJ2-2; 13 bases match TRBD2. The V gene end was trimmed by 5 bases and the J gene end by 6 bases; junction bases not matched to a gene: 3. Germline V gene sequence: CDR1 SGHTA, CDR2 FQGNSA. There are 15 residues in the CDR3. CDR3 nucleotides: TGTGCCAGCAGCACAGGACTAGCGGGGGCCGGGGAGCTGTTTTTT. This codes for CASSTGLAGAGELFF.

The chain has TRBV6-6 and TRBJ2-1; TRBD2 might be the D (6 bases). The V end was cut by 4 bases, the J end by 0 bases, with 13 bases between. The CDR3 is made up of 16 amino acids. The germline CDR1 and CDR2 sequences are MNHNY and SVGAGI (reference sequence). This CDR3 reads CASSSSGSGSYNEQFF. The DNA of the CDR3 is TGTGCCAGCAGTTCGTCGGGTAGCGGCTCCTACAATGAGCAGTTCTTC.

A remark on this clone: Other nucleotide sequences in the sample specify the same CDR3. The chain uses TRBV7-9 and TRBJ2-1, with D unresolved. Deletions cut 2 bases from V and 1 base from J, with 6 bases between. There are 14 residues in the CDR3. Germline V lookup: CDR1 SEHNR, CDR2 FQNEAQ (reference sequence). The CDR3 nucleotides read TGTGCCAGCAGCTTATCCGGGTCCTACAATGAGCAGTTCTTC. Translating gives CASSLSGSYNEQFF.

V is TRBV5-1 and J is TRBJ1-5; TRBD1 matches at 7 bases. Per the germline V gene, CDR1 is SGHRS and CDR2 is YFSETQ. J gave up 13 bases and V 0 bases, and 7 bases lay outside the gene matches. The CDR3 is 13 residues long. CDR3 sequence (DNA): TGCGCCAGCAGCTTGGTATCCGGACAGGCTCAGCATTTT. It codes for CASSLVSGQAQHF.